This entry features one T cell receptor (beta chain) sequence. Its antigen is not yet known. No much larger clone is present one base from it, and per-base qualities are unavailable. To sequence the TCRbeta CDR3 region, genomic DNA was isolated from the sorted cells. The immunoSEQ Assay was used to sequence the TCRbeta CDR3 regions. The table comes from immuneACCESS by way of TCRdb, which keeps in-frame sequences with V and J called. Part of the clones is missing from these tables; in studies checked, under half for an unresolved V gene and the rest for unknown reasons. The table for this sample lists more than 45,000 clones; about 81% of them were counted only once. The biggest ten clones account for 7.3% of the sample. The entry originates in a study of OX40 agonist ivuxolimab in advanced cancers. The study in broad terms: Ivuxolimab was a fully human IgG2 agonistic monoclonal antibody targeting the costimulatory receptor OX40 (CD134). Intravenous ivuxolimab was administered to patients every 2 weeks at six dose levels: 0.01, 0.1, 0.3, 1.5, 3 and 10 mg/kg. Of the 52 patients in dose escalation, about 20 had hepatocellular carcinoma, about 15 had melanoma, 9 had renal cell carcinoma and 9 had head and neck cancer. A male proportion of around 80% and a mean age of 60 years, ranging from about 20 to 85, were recorded for the dose-escalation cohort. Prior anti-PD-1, anti-PD-L1 or anti-CTLA-4 therapy was permitted, and checkpoint inhibitors had been received by more than 35% of dose-escalation patients. Partial responses occurred in three dose-escalation patients, of whom one had hepatocellular carcinoma and two had cutaneous melanoma. Peripheral TCRbeta sequencing aimed to test whether ivuxolimab altered TCR sequence diversity and caused clonal T-cell expansion. The monotherapy dose-escalation portion (N ≈ 52 patients) of the phase I ivuxolimab trial is reported in the paper.

CDR1 and CDR2 (WSHSY, SAAADI) derive from the germline V gene. The germline V end is reduced by 4 bases and the J end by 5 bases; junction bases left unmatched: 7. The CDR3 runs 15 residues from the cysteine to the phenylalanine. The read is trimmed to its CDR3 DNA, 45 bases read in frame from base 1. What the work shows at the level of the full study, not this receptor alone: Low levels of normalized T-cell clonal expansion were also seen in some patients who did not respond. At doses of 0.1 to 3.0 mg/kg, clonal expansion of both CD4+ and CD8+ blood T cells was observed from baseline to week 6. The antigen specificity of the clonally expanded peripheral T cells was not determined. After ivuxolimab, more expanded clones were found on average in CD8+ T cells than in CD4+ T cells. In partial responders in the 0.1-3.0 mg/kg groups, normalized peripheral clonal expansion was found to be among the lowest, especially among CD8+ T cells.

The trial excluded patients who had a history of autoimmune disease or who were on systemic immunosuppression. Peripheral blood for TCR sequencing was collected from all dose cohorts at baseline, on cycle 4 day 1, and on cycle 7 day 1. Samples were obtained from an open-label, multicenter, first-in-human phase I dose-escalation trial of ivuxolimab. Adults with locally advanced or metastatic melanoma, renal cell carcinoma, hepatocellular carcinoma or head and neck squamous cell carcinoma were enrolled in the trial. Before TCR sequencing, CD4+ T cells and CD8+ T cells from peripheral blood were sorted into separate populations.

This receptor was obtained from an adult with an advanced solid tumor such as melanoma, head and neck, liver or kidney cancer. Specimen: CD4+ or CD8+ T cells sorted from blood, collected in a trial of the OX40 agonist ivuxolimab. This chain is built from TRBV10-2 and TRBJ2-3; the junction holds 9 bases that match TRBD2. The CDR3 has the sequence CASSALAGKEDTQYF. The nucleotide sequence is TGCGCCAGCAGTGCGCTAGCGGGAAAGGAAGATACGCAGTATTTT.